The 10 T cell receptor beta chains presented below share a single source sample, sequenced in a study of cytomegalovirus exposure and HLA in healthy donors. The PCR used 60 Vbeta and 13 Jbeta primers. Produced via immunoSEQ multiplex PCR; TCRdb's table is partial and in-frame only. In the table there are roughly 190,000 clones, about 9.4% of which are singletons. The sample was PBMCs. Every receptor here comes from a woman aged 25 to 45 in good health and CMV-seropositive.

This clone was counted only a few times. J is TRBJ1-2 and V is TRBV5-1; a weak D match, TRBD1 (5 bases). The CDR3 is made up of 12 amino acids. The V and J ends lost 5 bases and 8 bases respectively, with 13 bases between them. Germline lookup yields CDR1 SGHRS and CDR2 YFSETQ. CDR3 DNA: TGCGCCAGCAGTCGGGACTTCAGCGGCTACACCTTC. Its translation: CASSRDFSGYTF.

This chain joins TRBV6-5 and TRBJ1-2; 7 bases align to TRBD1. The V segment lost 5 bases and the J segment 4 bases; nucleotides outside the gene matches: 7. Germline V gives CDR1 MNHEY, CDR2 SVGAGI. This CDR3 is built from 14 residues. The CDR3 reads CASSLTGRGYGYTF. The CDR3 region has the DNA TGTGCCAGCAGTCTGACAGGGCGGGGCTATGGCTACACCTTC.

The J gene is TRBJ2-2, the V gene TRBV2, with 7 bases lining up with TRBD2. CDR3 size: 16 residues. Germline CDR1 is SNHLY and CDR2 is FYNNEI. The ends lost 6 bases at V and 7 bases at J; junction bases unmatched: 14. DNA for the CDR3: TGTGCCAGCAGGCTCGGACTAGGGAAGGGAGACGGGGAGCTGTTTTTT. As protein: CASRLGLGKGDGELFF.

This clone was observed a few times. The chain couples TRBV5-1 to TRBJ1-1, with a tentative D call TRBD1 (5 bases). Trimming took 0 bases from V and 3 from J, leaving 12 bases between them. This CDR3 is 15 amino acids long. From germline, CDR1 is SGHRS and CDR2 YFSETQ. CDR3 nucleotides: TGCGCCAGCAGCTTGGGGGGCTCTGGGTACACTGAAGCTTTCTTT. Translated, it gives CASSLGGSGYTEAFF.

This clone has a handful of counts. V gene TRBV4-1 combines with J gene TRBJ1-6, with D unresolved. The CDR3 loop spans 17 amino acids. Germline CDR1 is MGHRA and CDR2 is YSYEKL. Trimming cost V 8 bases and J 0 bases, with 17 bases left between them. The CDR3 DNA reads TGCGCCAGCCAGACCGGAGATGCGGGCTCCTATAATTCACCCCTCCACTTT. Its protein product is CASQTGDAGSYNSPLHF.

In the case of this clone: The same CDR3 also results from other DNA sequences found in this sample. The genes are TRBV5-6 and TRBJ2-2; D is possibly TRBD2 (6 bases). Germline V gene lookup returns CDR1 SGHDT and CDR2 YYEEEE. This CDR3 has 16 residues. V lost 0 bases and J 0 bases, leaving 9 bases between the germline ends. CDR3 sequence reads: CASSLVEGTNTGELFF. CDR3 bases: TGTGCCAGCAGCTTGGTGGAGGGCACGAACACCGGGGAGCTGTTTTTT.

This clone was counted only a few times. The chain couples TRBV9 to TRBJ2-2; 9 nucleotides match TRBD2. This CDR3 is 16 amino acids long. Germline-derived CDR1 and CDR2 are SGDLS and YYNGEE. The trim removed 0 bases at V and 6 bases at J, leaving 6 bases unmatched. The CDR3 DNA reads as TGTGCCAGCAGCGTAGTTTCTAGGACTAGCGCCGGGGAGCTGTTTTTT. This gives the protein CASSVVSRTSAGELFF.

The rearrangement uses TRBV5-6 and TRBJ1-1; no definite D call. Germline CDR1 and CDR2: SGHDT and YYEEEE. This CDR3 contains 15 residues. Trimming stripped 1 base from V and 4 bases from J, with 14 bases between. The CDR3: CASSLMMETGTEAFF. CDR3 DNA: TGTGCCAGCAGCTTGATGATGGAGACGGGCACTGAAGCTTTCTTT.

The rearrangement joins TRBV5-1 to TRBJ2-3; 11 bases are shared with TRBD2. The CDR3 consists of 16 residues. V lost 2 bases, J lost 6 bases, and 8 bases stayed unmatched. Per germline, CDR1 SGHRS and CDR2 YFSETQ. The CDR3 here is CASSFEASGRWDTQYF. As DNA, the CDR3 is TGCGCCAGCAGCTTCGAAGCTAGCGGGAGGTGGGATACGCAGTATTTT.

The DNA of the CDR3 is TGCGCCAGCATTATAAGTCGTGCGACGGGAAACACTGAAGCTTTCTTT. It codes for CASIISRATGNTEAFF. The rearrangement joins TRBV4-1 to TRBJ1-1, with D unresolved. Germline V lookup: CDR1 MGHRA, CDR2 YSYEKL. The CDR3 has 16 amino acids. The germline V and J ends were trimmed by 7 bases and 2 bases, with 20 bases remaining between them.